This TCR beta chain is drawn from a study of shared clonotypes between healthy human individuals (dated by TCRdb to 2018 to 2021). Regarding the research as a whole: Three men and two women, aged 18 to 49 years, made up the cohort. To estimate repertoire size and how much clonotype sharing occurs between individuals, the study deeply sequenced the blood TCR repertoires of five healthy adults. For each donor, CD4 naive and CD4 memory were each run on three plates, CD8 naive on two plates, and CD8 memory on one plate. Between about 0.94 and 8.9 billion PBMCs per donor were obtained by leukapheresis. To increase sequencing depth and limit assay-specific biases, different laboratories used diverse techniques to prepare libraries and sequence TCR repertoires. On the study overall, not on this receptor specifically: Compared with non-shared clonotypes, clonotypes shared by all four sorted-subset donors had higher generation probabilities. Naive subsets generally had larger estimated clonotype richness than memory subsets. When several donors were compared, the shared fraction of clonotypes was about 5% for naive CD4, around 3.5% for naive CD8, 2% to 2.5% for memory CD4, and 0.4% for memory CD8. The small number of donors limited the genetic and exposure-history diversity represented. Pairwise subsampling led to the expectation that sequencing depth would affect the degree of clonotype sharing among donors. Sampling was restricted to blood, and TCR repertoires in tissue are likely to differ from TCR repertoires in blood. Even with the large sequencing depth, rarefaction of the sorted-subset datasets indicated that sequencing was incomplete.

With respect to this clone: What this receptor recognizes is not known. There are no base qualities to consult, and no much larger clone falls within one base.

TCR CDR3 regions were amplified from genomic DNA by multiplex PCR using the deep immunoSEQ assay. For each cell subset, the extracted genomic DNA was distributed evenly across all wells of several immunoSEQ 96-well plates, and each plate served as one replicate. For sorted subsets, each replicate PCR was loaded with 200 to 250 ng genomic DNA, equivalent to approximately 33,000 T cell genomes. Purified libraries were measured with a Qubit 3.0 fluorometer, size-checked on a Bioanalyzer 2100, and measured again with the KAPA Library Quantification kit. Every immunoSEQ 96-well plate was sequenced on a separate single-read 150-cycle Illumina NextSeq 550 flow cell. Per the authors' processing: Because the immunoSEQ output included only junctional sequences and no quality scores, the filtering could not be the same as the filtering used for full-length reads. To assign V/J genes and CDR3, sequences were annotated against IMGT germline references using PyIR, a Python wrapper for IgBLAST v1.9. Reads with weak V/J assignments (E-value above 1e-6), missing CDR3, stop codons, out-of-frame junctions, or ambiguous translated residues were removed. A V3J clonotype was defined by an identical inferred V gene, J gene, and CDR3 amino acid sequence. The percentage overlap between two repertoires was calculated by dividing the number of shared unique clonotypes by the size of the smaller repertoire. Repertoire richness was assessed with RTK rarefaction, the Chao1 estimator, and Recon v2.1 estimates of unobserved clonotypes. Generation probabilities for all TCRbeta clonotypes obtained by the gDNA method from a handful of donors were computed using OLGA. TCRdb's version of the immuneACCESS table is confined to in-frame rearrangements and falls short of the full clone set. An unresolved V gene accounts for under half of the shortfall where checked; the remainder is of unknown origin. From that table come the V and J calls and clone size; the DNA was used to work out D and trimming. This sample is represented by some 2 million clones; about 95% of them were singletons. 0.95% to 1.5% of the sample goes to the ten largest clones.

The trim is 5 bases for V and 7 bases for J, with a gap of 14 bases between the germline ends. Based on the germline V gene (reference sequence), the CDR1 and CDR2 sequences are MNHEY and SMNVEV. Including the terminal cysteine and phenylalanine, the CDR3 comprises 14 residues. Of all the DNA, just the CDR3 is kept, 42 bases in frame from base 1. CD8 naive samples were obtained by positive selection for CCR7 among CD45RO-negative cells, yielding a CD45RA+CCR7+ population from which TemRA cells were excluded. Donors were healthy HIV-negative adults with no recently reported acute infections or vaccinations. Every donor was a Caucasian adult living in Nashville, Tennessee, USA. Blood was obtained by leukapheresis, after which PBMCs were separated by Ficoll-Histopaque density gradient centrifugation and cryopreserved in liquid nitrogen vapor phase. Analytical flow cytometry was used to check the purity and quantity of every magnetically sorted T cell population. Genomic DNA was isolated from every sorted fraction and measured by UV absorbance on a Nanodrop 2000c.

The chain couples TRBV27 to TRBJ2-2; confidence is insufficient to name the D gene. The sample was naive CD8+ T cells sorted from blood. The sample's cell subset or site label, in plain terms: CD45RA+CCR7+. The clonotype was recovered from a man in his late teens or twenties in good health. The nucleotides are TGTGCCAGCAGTCTAGGGATTCGGCACGGGGAGCTGTTTTTT. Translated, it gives CASSLGIRHGELFF.